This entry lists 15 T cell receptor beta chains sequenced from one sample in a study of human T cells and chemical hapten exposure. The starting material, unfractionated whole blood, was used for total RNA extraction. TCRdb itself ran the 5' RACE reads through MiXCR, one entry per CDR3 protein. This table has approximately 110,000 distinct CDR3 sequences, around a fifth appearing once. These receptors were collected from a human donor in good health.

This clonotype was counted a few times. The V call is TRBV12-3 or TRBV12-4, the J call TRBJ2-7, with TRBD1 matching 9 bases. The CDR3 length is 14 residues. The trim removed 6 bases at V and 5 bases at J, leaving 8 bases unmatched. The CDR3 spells CASSDNRGRDEQYF. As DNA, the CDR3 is TGTGCCAGCAGCGACAACAGGGGGCGCGACGAGCAGTACTTC.

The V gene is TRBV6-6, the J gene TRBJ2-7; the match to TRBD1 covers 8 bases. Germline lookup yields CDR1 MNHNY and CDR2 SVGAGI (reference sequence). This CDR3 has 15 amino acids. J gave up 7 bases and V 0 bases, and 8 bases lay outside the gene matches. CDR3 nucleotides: TGTGCCAGCAGTTACTCTAAGCAACAGGGGGATGAGCAGTACTTC. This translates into CASSYSKQQGDEQYF.

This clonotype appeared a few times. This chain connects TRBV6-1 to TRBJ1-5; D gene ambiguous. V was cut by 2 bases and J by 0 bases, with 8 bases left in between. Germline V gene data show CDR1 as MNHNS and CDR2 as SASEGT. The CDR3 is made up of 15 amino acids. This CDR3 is CASSEMGYSNQPQHF. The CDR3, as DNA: TGTGCCAGCAGTGAAATGGGATATAGCAATCAGCCCCAGCATTTT.

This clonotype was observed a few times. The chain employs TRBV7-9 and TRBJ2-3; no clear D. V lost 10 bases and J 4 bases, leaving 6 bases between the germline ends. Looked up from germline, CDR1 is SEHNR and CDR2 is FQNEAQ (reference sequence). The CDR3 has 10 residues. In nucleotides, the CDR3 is TGTGCCACACAATCAGATACGCAGTATTTT. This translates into CATQSDTQYF.

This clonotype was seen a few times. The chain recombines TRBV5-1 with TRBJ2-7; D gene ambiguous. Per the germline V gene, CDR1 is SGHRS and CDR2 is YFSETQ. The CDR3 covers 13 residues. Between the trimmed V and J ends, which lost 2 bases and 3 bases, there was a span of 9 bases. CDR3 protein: CASSFLQDYEQYF. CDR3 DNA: TGCGCCAGCAGCTTCCTTCAGGACTACGAGCAGTACTTC.

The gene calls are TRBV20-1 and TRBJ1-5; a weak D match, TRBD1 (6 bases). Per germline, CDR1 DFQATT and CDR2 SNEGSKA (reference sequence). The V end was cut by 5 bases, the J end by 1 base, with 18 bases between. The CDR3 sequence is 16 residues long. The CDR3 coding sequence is TGCAGTGCTGGCCAACCGGCTCAGGGGAGCAATCAGCCCCAGCATTTT. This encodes CSAGQPAQGSNQPQHF.

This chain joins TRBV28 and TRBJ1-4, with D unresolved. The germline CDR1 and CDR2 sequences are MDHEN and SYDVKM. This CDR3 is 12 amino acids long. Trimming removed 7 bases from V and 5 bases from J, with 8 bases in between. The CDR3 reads CASTAGNEKLFF. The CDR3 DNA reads TGTGCCAGCACCGCAGGAAATGAAAAACTGTTTTTT.

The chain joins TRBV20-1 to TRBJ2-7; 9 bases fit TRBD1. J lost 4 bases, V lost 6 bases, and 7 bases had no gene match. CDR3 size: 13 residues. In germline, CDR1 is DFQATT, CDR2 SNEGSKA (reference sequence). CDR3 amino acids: CSAPDRGVYEQYF. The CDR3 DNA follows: TGCAGTGCCCCGGACAGGGGAGTTTACGAGCAGTACTTC.

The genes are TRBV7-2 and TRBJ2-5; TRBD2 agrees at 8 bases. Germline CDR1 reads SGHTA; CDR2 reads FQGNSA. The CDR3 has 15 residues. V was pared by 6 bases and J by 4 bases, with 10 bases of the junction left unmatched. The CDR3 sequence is CASSPSGTSIETQYF. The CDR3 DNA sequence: TGTGCCAGCAGTCCCTCCGGGACTAGTATAGAGACCCAGTACTTC. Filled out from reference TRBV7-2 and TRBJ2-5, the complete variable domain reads GAGVSQSPSNKVTEKGKDVELRCDPISGHTALYWYRQSLGQGLEFLIYFQGNSAPDKSGLPSDRFSAERTGGSVSTLTIQRTQQEDSAVYLCASSPSGTSIETQYFGPGTRLLVL.

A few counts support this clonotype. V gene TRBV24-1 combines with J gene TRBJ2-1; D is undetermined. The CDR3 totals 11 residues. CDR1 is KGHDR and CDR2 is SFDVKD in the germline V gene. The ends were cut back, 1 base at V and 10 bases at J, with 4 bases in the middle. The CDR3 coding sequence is TGTGCCACCAGTGATTTCGGGGAGCAGTTCTTC. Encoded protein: CATSDFGEQFF.

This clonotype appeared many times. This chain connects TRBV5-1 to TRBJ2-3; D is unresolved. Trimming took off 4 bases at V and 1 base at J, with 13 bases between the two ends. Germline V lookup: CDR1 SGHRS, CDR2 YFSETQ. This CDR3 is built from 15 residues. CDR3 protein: CASSEAGMGTDTQYF. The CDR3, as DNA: TGCGCCAGCAGCGAGGCTGGAATGGGCACAGATACGCAGTATTTT. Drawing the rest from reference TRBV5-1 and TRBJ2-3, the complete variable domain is KAGVTQTPRYLIKTRGQQVTLSCSPISGHRSVSWYQQTPGQGLQFLFEYFSETQRNKGNFPGRFSGRQFSNSRSEMNVSTLELGDSALYLCASSEAGMGTDTQYFGPGTRLTVL.

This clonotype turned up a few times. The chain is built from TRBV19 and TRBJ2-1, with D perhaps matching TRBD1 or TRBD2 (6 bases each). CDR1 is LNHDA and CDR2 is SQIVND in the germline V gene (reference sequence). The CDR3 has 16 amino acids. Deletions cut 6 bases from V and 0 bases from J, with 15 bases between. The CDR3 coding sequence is TGTGCCAGTAGATGGGACACCGGGAGCTCCTACAATGAGCAGTTCTTC. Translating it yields CASRWDTGSSYNEQFF.

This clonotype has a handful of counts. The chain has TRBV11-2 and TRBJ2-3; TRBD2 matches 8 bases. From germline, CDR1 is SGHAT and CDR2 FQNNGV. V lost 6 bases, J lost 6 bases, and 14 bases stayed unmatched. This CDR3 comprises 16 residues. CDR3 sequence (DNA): TGTGCCAGCAGTCCGCTGATCGGGGGGGAGTGGGATACGCAGTATTTT. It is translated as CASSPLIGGEWDTQYF.

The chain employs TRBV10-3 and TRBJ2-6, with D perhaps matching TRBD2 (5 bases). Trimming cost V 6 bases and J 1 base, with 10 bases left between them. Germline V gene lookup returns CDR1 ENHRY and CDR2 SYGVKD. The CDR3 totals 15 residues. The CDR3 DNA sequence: TGTGCCATCAGGGACGGAGGTTCTGGGGCCAACGTCCTGACTTTC. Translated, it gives CAIRDGGSGANVLTF.

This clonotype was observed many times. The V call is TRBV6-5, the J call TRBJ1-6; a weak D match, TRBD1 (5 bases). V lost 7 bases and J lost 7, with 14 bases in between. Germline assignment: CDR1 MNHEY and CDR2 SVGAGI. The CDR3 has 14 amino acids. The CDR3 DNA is TGTGCCAGCACCCAGAAGACAGCCAATTCACCCCTCCACTTT. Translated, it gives CASTQKTANSPLHF.